The 3 T cell receptor beta chains presented below share a single source sample, sequenced in a study of HIV-infected patients and healthy controls. All unsorted peripheral T cells were captured because whole blood was used without fractionation. Alpha and beta constant-region primers primed reverse transcription of 400 to 500 ng RNA. Using multiplexing indices, alpha and beta chain libraries were generated apart by chain-specific third strand synthesis. TCRdb re-derived calls from the 5' RACE reads in MiXCR, one entry per CDR3 protein. The repertoire holds 20,000 to 30,000 distinct CDR3 sequences, 7.5% to 10% seen once, with 3.5% to 4.5% in the top ten. Sequencing was carried out using blood. The receptors here all came from an adult in good health.

Ten or more counts support this clonotype. The chain carries TRBV10-3 and TRBJ2-3; D is unclear. Germline V CDR1 and CDR2: ENHRY, SYGVKD. The V end lost 10 bases, the J end lost 3 bases, and 14 bases lay between the germline ends. This CDR3 is 13 amino acids long. The CDR3 is CATGPTQTDTQYF. CDR3 coding DNA: TGTGCCACCGGGCCGACACAGACAGATACGCAGTATTTT.

This clonotype has a count of ten or more. This chain uses TRBV10-3 with TRBJ2-3; 7 bases match TRBD2. This CDR3 has 14 residues. V was clipped by 8 bases and J by 3 bases; unmatched bases: 8. CDR1 and CDR2 (germline): ENHRY, SYGVKD. The CDR3 loop is CAIAGREETDTQYF. The CDR3 region has the DNA TGTGCCATCGCAGGGAGGGAGGAGACAGATACGCAGTATTTT.

This clonotype is medium-sized. The chain has TRBV28 and TRBJ1-5; D unresolved. V was clipped by 7 bases and J by 1 base, with 14 bases between them. The germline gives CDR1 MDHEN, CDR2 SYDVKM. The CDR3 covers 15 residues. DNA for the CDR3: TGTGCCAGCAATTCGGACGGTCTGAGCAATCAGCCCCAGCATTTT. Residues: CASNSDGLSNQPQHF.